Sequencing of this T cell receptor beta chain was carried out in a study of T cells in Graves' hyperthyroidism and ophthalmopathy. Germline assignment: CDR1 ENHRY and CDR2 SYGVKD. This CDR3 region has 13 residues. Trimming took off 4 bases at V and 4 bases at J, with 11 bases between the two ends. Amplified TCR beta CDR3 regions derived from RNA transcripts. The study used the HTBI primer set for a first-round RT-PCR of the TCR CDR3. TCRdb used MiXCR to reprocess the multiplex PCR reads, holding one entry per CDR3 protein. This sample has about 610,000 distinct CDR3 sequences, with roughly 14% found just once. Duration under 3 months, a NOSPECS grade of at least 4, and a Clinical Activity Score of at least 3 characterized the ophthalmopathy patients.

The clonotype was recovered from a woman aged 40 to 50 with Graves' ophthalmopathy. The sequenced material came from blood. J is TRBJ2-7 and V is TRBV10-3; D possibly corresponds to TRBD2 (6 bases). The CDR3 DNA is TGTGCCATCAGTGGGGGGGACCGATACGAGCAGTACTTC. This sequence encodes CAISGGDRYEQYF.